This TCR beta chain originates from a study of cytomegalovirus exposure and HLA in healthy donors. General observations from the study: Upon later analysis, HLA-associated TCR beta chains proved more clonally expanded than other, equally common chains. The study recorded fewer than 200 TCR beta chains that were cytomegalovirus-associated.

The length of the CDR3 is 12 residues. CDR1 is MDHEN and CDR2 is SYDVKM in the germline V gene. Deletions cut 7 bases from V and 1 base from J, with 4 bases between. PCR amplification relied on 60 Vbeta primers (plus 13 Jbeta primers). Data came from immunoSEQ multiplex PCR; TCRdb stores just in-frame clones and leaves some out. The data show 150,000 to 200,000 clones, 76% seen once. Worth noting for this clone: What it binds is not known.

The rearrangement links TRBV28 to TRBJ2-2; D unresolved. This TCR was sampled from a man aged 55 to 70 in good health and CMV-seronegative. Sequencing input: PBMCs. CDR3 loop: CASTGNTGELFF. CDR3 in DNA: TGTGCCAGCACGGGGAACACCGGGGAGCTGTTTTTT.